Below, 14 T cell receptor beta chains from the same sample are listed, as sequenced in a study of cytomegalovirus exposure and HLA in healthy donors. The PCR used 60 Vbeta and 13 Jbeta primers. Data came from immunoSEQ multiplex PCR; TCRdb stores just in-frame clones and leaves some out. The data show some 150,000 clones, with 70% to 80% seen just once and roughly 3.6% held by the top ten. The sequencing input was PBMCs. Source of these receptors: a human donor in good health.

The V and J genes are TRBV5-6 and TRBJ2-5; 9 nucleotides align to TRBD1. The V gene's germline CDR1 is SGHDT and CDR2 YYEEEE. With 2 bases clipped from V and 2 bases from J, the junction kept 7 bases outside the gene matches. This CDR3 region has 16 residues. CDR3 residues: CASSFRGTGLQETQYF. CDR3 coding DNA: TGTGCCAGCAGCTTTAGGGGGACAGGGTTGCAAGAGACCCAGTACTTC.

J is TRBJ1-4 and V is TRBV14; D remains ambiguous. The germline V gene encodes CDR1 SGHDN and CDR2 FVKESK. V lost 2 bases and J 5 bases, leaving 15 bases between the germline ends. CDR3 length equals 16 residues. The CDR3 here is CASSQTPRAFNEKLFF. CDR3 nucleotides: TGTGCCAGCAGCCAAACGCCGCGGGCCTTCAATGAAAAACTGTTTTTT.

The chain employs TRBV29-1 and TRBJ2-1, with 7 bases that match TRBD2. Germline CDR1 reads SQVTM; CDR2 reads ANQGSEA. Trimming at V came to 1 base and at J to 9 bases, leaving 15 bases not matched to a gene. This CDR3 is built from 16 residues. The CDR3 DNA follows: TGCAGCGTTGAAGTATCAAGGCTAGCGGCCTCCTTTGAGCAGTTCTTC. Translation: CSVEVSRLAASFEQFF.

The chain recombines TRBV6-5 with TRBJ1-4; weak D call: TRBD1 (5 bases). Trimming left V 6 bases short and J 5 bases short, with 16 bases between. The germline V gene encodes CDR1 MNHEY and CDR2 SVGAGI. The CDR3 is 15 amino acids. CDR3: CASRPLPKGNEKLFF. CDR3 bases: TGTGCCAGCAGGCCCCTCCCCAAGGGGAATGAAAAACTGTTTTTT.

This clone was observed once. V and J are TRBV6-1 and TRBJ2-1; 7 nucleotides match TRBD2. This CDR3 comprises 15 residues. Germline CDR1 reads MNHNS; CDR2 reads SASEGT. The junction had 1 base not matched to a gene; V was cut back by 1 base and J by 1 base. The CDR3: CASSEVAGSYNEQFF. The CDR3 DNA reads TGTGCCAGCAGTGAAGTAGCGGGTTCCTACAATGAGCAGTTCTTC.

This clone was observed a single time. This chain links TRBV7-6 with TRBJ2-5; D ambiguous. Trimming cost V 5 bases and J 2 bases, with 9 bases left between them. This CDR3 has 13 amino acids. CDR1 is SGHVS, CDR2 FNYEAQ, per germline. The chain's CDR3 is CASSPLLQETQYF. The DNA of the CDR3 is TGTGCCAGCAGCCCCCTTCTACAAGAGACCCAGTACTTC.

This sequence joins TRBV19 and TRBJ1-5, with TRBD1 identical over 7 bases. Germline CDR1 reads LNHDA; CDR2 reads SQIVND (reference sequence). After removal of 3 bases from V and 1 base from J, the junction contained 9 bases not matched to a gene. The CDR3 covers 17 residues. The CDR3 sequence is CASSIVQGFGSNQPQHF. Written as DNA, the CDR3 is TGTGCCAGTAGTATCGTACAGGGGTTTGGAAGCAATCAGCCCCAGCATTTT.

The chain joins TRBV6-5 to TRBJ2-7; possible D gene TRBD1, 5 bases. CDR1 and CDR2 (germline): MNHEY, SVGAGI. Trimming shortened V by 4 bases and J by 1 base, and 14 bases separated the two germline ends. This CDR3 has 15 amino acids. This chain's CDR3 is CASSFAGDSSYEQYF. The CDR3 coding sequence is TGTGCCAGCAGTTTCGCCGGAGACAGTTCCTACGAGCAGTACTTC.

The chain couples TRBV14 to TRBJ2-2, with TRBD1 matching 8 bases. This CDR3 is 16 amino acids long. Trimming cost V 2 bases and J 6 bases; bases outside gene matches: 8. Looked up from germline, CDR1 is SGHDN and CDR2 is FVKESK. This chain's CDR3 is CASSQWGQEVPGELFF. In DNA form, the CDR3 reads TGTGCCAGCAGCCAATGGGGACAGGAGGTCCCCGGGGAGCTGTTTTTT.

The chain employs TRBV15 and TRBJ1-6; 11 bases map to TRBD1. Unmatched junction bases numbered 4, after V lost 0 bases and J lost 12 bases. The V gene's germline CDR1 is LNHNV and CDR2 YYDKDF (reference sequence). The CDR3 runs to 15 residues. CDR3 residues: CATSRDRTGGLPLHF. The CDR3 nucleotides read TGTGCCACCAGCAGAGATCGGACAGGGGGCTTACCCCTCCACTTT.

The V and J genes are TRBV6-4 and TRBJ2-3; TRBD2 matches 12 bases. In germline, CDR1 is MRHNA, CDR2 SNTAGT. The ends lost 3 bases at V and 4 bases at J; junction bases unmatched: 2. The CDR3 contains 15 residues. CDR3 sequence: CASSESSGGADTQYF. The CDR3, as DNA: TGTGCCAGCAGTGAATCTAGCGGGGGGGCAGATACGCAGTATTTT.

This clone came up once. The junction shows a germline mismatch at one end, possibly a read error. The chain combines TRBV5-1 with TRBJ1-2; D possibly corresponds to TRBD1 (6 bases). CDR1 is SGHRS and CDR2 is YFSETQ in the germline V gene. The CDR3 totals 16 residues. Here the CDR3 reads CASSRGGEGSLYGYPF. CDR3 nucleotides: TGCGCCAGCAGCAGGGGGGGAGAAGGGTCCCTCTATGGCTACCCCTTC.

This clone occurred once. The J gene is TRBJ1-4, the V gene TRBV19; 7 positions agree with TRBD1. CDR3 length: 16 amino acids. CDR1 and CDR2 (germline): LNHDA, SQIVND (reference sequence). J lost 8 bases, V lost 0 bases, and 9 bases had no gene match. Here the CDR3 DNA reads TGTGCCAGTAGTATAGAAGGGGGCAGCTACAAAGAAAAACTGTTTTTT. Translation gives CASSIEGGSYKEKLFF.

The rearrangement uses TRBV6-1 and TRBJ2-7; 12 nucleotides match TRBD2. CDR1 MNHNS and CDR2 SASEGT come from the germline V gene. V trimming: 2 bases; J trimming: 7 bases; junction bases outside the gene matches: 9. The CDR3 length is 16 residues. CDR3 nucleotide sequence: TGTGCCAGCAGTGAATTGCTAGCGGGGGGGCGTCGGGAGCAGTACTTC. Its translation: CASSELLAGGRREQYF.